These 25 T cell receptor beta chains were all obtained from the same sample, sequenced in a study of molecular identifiers for immune sequencing clone quantification. In TCRdb, the PCR reads were re-called with MiXCR into one record per CDR3 protein. Among over 550,000 distinct CDR3 sequences, over 25% were seen once, and the ten largest hold about 0.81%. Sequencing used naive CD8+ T cells from blood, with Jurkat cell RNA spiked in. The subset is: FACS-sorted CD8+CD4-CCR7+CD45RA+ naive T cells. The source is a human donor in good health. Some libraries in this study had Jurkat cell RNA spiked in.

This clonotype was counted only a few times. This sequence joins TRBV4-1 and TRBJ2-5; unclear D gene. The germline V gene has CDR1 MGHRA and CDR2 YSYEKL. Trimming shortened V by 1 base and J by 5 bases, and 8 bases separated the two germline ends. The CDR3 contains 13 residues. The CDR3 bases are TGCGCCAGCAGCCAAGTGTCCGCTGAGACCCAGTACTTC. Translated, it gives CASSQVSAETQYF.

The sample holds many counts of this clonotype. V usage is TRBV5-1 and J usage is TRBJ2-5, with TRBD1 matching 9 bases. Losses at the gene ends were 5 bases for V and 0 bases for J; bases not matched to a gene: 14. Germline V gene data show CDR1 as SGHRS and CDR2 as YFSETQ. The CDR3 totals 18 residues. This chain's CDR3 is CASSQDRGISLYQETQYF. The CDR3 nucleotides are TGCGCCAGCAGTCAAGACAGGGGGATATCCCTGTACCAAGAGACCCAGTACTTC.

There are a few counts of this clonotype. This chain uses TRBV7-3 with TRBJ2-1; D gene uncertain. Germline V gene sequence: CDR1 SGHTA, CDR2 FQGTGA. The CDR3 runs to 15 residues. V lost 3 bases and J 0 bases, leaving 9 bases between the germline ends. This chain's CDR3 is CASSFSPTSYNEQFF. In DNA, the CDR3 is TGTGCCAGCAGCTTTTCCCCGACCTCCTACAATGAGCAGTTCTTC.

The V and J genes are TRBV28 and TRBJ2-3; D remains unclear. Per germline, CDR1 MDHEN and CDR2 SYDVKM. The CDR3 is made up of 17 amino acids. V lost 8 bases and J 2 bases, leaving 23 bases between the germline ends. CDR3 loop: CASEPRSAALNTDTQYF. DNA for the CDR3: TGTGCCAGCGAACCCCGCTCCGCAGCCTTAAACACAGATACGCAGTATTTT.

V gene TRBV7-9 combines with J gene TRBJ2-5; D not certain. CDR3 length: 14 residues. CDR1 and CDR2 from the germline V gene are SEHNR and FQNEAQ (reference sequence). Trimming removed 4 bases from V and 2 bases from J, with 11 bases in between. The CDR3 sequence is CASSSDGAQETQYF. The DNA of the CDR3 is TGTGCCAGCAGCTCCGACGGAGCGCAAGAGACCCAGTACTTC.

In this sample, this clonotype turned up a few times. V usage is TRBV2 and J usage is TRBJ2-3; 7 nucleotides align to TRBD1. The CDR3 totals 17 residues. The germline CDR1 and CDR2 sequences are SNHLY and FYNNEI. Unmatched junction bases numbered 14, after V lost 8 bases and J lost 0 bases. Here the CDR3 DNA reads TGTGCCAGCCCTACTACAGACAGGGTGTATAGCACAGATACGCAGTATTTT. As protein: CASPTTDRVYSTDTQYF. Looking up the rest from reference TRBV2 and TRBJ2-3 gives the full variable domain: EPEVTQTPSHQVTQMGQEVILRCVPISNHLYFYWYRQILGQKVEFLVSFYNNEISEKSEIFDDQFSVERPDGSNFTLKIRSTKLEDSAMYFCASPTTDRVYSTDTQYFGPGTRLTVL.

The chain has TRBV19 and TRBJ1-3, with D possibly TRBD1 on 6 matching bases. The CDR3 runs to 16 residues. Germline assignment: CDR1 LNHDA and CDR2 SQIVND (reference sequence). The V gene lost 2 bases and the J gene lost 3 bases, with 14 bases spanning the gap. In DNA, the CDR3 is TGTGCCAGTAGTATACCGAGGGCAGGGGTTGGAAACACCATATATTTT. It specifies CASSIPRAGVGNTIYF.

The chain links TRBV2 to TRBJ1-3; 8 nucleotides match TRBD1. The length of the CDR3 is 14 residues. Unmatched junction bases numbered 8, after V lost 6 bases and J lost 7 bases. Germline CDR1 is SNHLY and CDR2 is FYNNEI. CDR3 amino acids: CASRVRGPGNTIYF. The CDR3 nucleotides are TGTGCCAGCAGAGTCAGGGGGCCCGGGAACACCATATATTTT.

This clonotype was counted at least ten times. DNA for the CDR3: TGCAGCGTAAGCACAGATACGCAGTATTTT. Translated: CSVSTDTQYF. This chain uses TRBV29-1 with TRBJ2-3, with unresolved D. V lost 6 bases, J lost 0 bases, and 1 base lay in between. Per germline, CDR1 SQVTM and CDR2 ANQGSEA. The CDR3 is 10 amino acids.

This chain uses TRBV5-4 with TRBJ1-6; 7 bases align to TRBD1. The V gene's germline CDR1 is SGHNT and CDR2 YYREEE (reference sequence). J was trimmed by 3 bases and V by 5 bases; bases with no gene match: 8. CDR3 length: 16 residues. The CDR3 DNA reads as TGTGCCAGCAGTTCACAGGGGTCAGACTATAATTCACCCCTCCACTTT. This translates into CASSSQGSDYNSPLHF. Filled out from reference TRBV5-4 and TRBJ1-6, the complete variable domain reads ETGVTQSPTHLIKTRGQQVTLRCSSQSGHNTVSWYQQALGQGPQFIFQYYREEENGRGNFPPRFSGLQFPNYSSELNVNALELDDSALYLCASSSQGSDYNSPLHFGNGTRLTVT.

This clonotype was detected many times. V and J are TRBV15 and TRBJ1-5; D gene ambiguous. Germline-derived CDR1 and CDR2 are LNHNV and YYDKDF (reference sequence). V lost 0 bases and J 4 bases, leaving 4 bases between the germline ends. This CDR3 is built from 13 residues. CDR3 sequence reads: CATSRDRNQPQHF. The DNA for the CDR3 is TGTGCCACCAGCAGAGACAGAAATCAGCCCCAGCATTTT. Full variable domain (rest looked up from reference TRBV15 and TRBJ1-5): DAMVIQNPRYQVTQFGKPVTLSCSQTLNHNVMYWYQQKSSQAPKLLFHYYDKDFNNEADTPDNFQSRRPNTSFCFLDIRSPGLGDTAMYLCATSRDRNQPQHFGDGTRLSIL.

The sample holds many counts of this clonotype. V and J are TRBV4-1 and TRBJ2-1; 9 bases line up with TRBD2. There are 18 residues in the CDR3. Germline V CDR1 and CDR2: MGHRA, YSYEKL. V lost 1 base to trimming and J lost 6 bases; unmatched junction nucleotides: 13. The CDR3, as DNA: TGCGCCAGCAGCCAAGTGACTGCGGGAGGGCTACAGGGCAATGAGCAGTTCTTC. As protein: CASSQVTAGGLQGNEQFF.

This clonotype was seen many times. The CDR3 loop is CASTGEVYGYTF. CDR3 DNA: TGTGCCAGCACAGGGGAGGTGTATGGCTACACCTTC. The chain combines TRBV9 with TRBJ1-2; D might be TRBD1 (6 bases). This CDR3 is built from 12 residues. Trimming removed 6 bases at V and 5 bases at J, with 11 bases between. Per the germline V gene, CDR1 is SGDLS and CDR2 is YYNGEE.

The rearrangement joins TRBV4-3 to TRBJ2-1; 10 bases fit TRBD1. Germline V gene data show CDR1 as LGHNA and CDR2 as YSLEER. V lost 1 base, J lost 0 bases, and 0 bases stayed unmatched. CDR3 length: 16 residues. CDR3 in amino acids: CASSQGTGGSYNEQFF. The CDR3, as DNA: TGCGCCAGCAGCCAAGGGACAGGGGGCTCCTACAATGAGCAGTTCTTC.

There are many counts of this clonotype. As DNA, the CDR3 is TGTGCCAGCAGCTTAGATTCGAACCCGGTCCAAGCTTTCTTT. This gives the protein CASSLDSNPVQAFF. This chain connects TRBV7-2 to TRBJ1-1; no clear D gene. The CDR3 totals 14 residues. V lost 1 base, J lost 9 bases, and 15 bases lay in between. In germline, CDR1 is SGHTA, CDR2 FQGNSA.

Comments on this clonotype: A read error may be the cause here, since a much bigger clone is one base away. The rearrangement links TRBV2 to TRBJ1-1, with D hard to call. The CDR3 totals 12 residues. CDR1 and CDR2 (germline): SNHLY, FYNNEI. In nucleotides, the CDR3 is TGTGCCAGCGGTGATAGGGCACTACGGGCTTTCTTT. Amino acids: CASGDRALRAFF.

This clonotype was counted ten times or more. The chain has TRBV6-6 and TRBJ1-5; D is unclear. This CDR3 has 15 residues. The germline V gene has CDR1 MNHNY and CDR2 SVGAGI (reference sequence). V was pared by 7 bases and J by 0 bases, with 13 bases between. CDR3 sequence: CASTAWRDSNQPQHF. As DNA, the CDR3 is TGTGCCAGCACCGCCTGGAGGGATAGCAATCAGCCCCAGCATTTT.

This clonotype came up a few times. This sequence joins TRBV6-1 and TRBJ2-1, with 9 bases matching TRBD1. The J segment lost 9 bases and the V segment lost 2 bases, leaving 8 bases of the junction unmatched. This CDR3 is built from 15 residues. Germline V CDR1 and CDR2: MNHNS, SASEGT. The CDR3 loop reads CASSENPGQGVEQFF. The CDR3 coding sequence is TGTGCCAGCAGTGAAAACCCGGGACAGGGTGTTGAGCAGTTCTTC.

A remark on this clonotype: A much larger clone lies one base from this, so it may be a read error. The V and J genes are TRBV7-9 and TRBJ2-5, with D possibly TRBD1 on 7 matching bases. CDR1 and CDR2 (germline): SEHNR, FQNEAQ (reference sequence). This CDR3 spans 14 amino acids. CDR3 DNA sequence: TGTGCCAGCAGCGCTCCAGGGGGGCAAGGGACCCAGTACTTC. Protein: CASSAPGGQGTQYF.

This chain connects TRBV27 to TRBJ2-3, with 10 bases matching TRBD2. From germline, CDR1 is MNHEY and CDR2 SMNVEV (reference sequence). The CDR3 runs to 16 residues. The J segment lost 5 bases and the V segment lost 3 bases, leaving 8 bases of the junction unmatched. The CDR3 protein is CASSFSSGGLGDTQYF. In nucleotides, the CDR3 is TGTGCCAGCAGTTTCTCTAGCGGGGGCCTCGGAGATACGCAGTATTTT.

This clonotype was counted many times. This chain uses TRBV3-1 with TRBJ1-6, with D hard to call. In germline, CDR1 is LGHDT, CDR2 YNNKEL (reference sequence). V dropped 4 bases and J dropped 0 bases, with 13 bases sitting between them. This CDR3 has 17 residues. DNA of the CDR3: TGTGCCAGCAGCCCATCGAGACCGAGCTCCTATAATTCACCCCTCCACTTT. This sequence encodes CASSPSRPSSYNSPLHF.

This clonotype showed up just a few times. The rearrangement links TRBV2 to TRBJ2-1; D remains unclear. CDR1 and CDR2 from the germline V gene are SNHLY and FYNNEI. This CDR3 comprises 15 residues. The V and J ends lost 5 bases and 0 bases respectively, with 11 bases between them. The DNA of the CDR3 is TGTGCCAGCAGTCCCATCGCCAGCTCCTACAATGAGCAGTTCTTC. The encoded protein is CASSPIASSYNEQFF.

V gene TRBV28 combines with J gene TRBJ1-2; weak D call: TRBD1 (5 bases). From germline, CDR1 is MDHEN and CDR2 SYDVKM. CDR3 size: 15 residues. The ends were cut back, 1 base at V and 4 bases at J, with 13 bases in the middle. This chain's CDR3 is CASSLSDTGAYGYTF. The CDR3 bases are TGTGCCAGCAGTTTATCCGACACAGGAGCCTATGGCTACACCTTC.

At least ten counts were recorded for this clonotype. The chain carries TRBV5-6 and TRBJ1-1; tentatively, D is TRBD1 (6 bases). Germline V CDR1 and CDR2: SGHDT, YYEEEE. V dropped 4 bases and J dropped 0 bases, with 13 bases sitting between them. The CDR3 is 15 residues long. The CDR3: CASSLWTAMNTEAFF. CDR3 DNA: TGTGCCAGCAGCCTTTGGACAGCCATGAACACTGAAGCTTTCTTT.

Turning to this clonotype: A much larger clone differs by one base, so this may be a read error. V is TRBV6-1 and J is TRBJ2-3; TRBD2 aligns across 13 bases. From germline, CDR1 is MNHNS and CDR2 SASEGT. The CDR3 has 18 residues. CDR3 coding DNA: TGTGCCAGCAGTGAAGCTCGACTAGCGGGAGGTGACACAGATACGCGGTATTTT. Translating it yields CASSEARLAGGDTDTRYF.